Shown below are 26 T cell receptor beta chains from a single sample sequenced in a study of shared clonotypes between healthy human individuals. Data came from immunoSEQ multiplex PCR; TCRdb stores just in-frame clones and leaves some out. The sample has 2 million to 3 million clones; approximately 93% are singletons. Sample: naive CD4+ T cells from PBMCs. Subset defined: CD45RA+ positively selected. The receptors originated from a man aged 18 to 30 in good health. Some clones in this sample may be carry-over from other donors' samples.

The DNA of the CDR3 is TGTGCCAGCAGTGAAGCGGGGGCGCGAGGGCCTGAAGCTTTCTTT. It codes for CASSEAGARGPEAFF. V is TRBV6-1 and J is TRBJ1-1; tentatively, D is TRBD1 (6 bases). The germline CDR1 and CDR2 sequences are MNHNS and SASEGT. The V end lost 0 bases, the J end lost 6 bases, and 14 bases lay between the germline ends. The CDR3 contains 15 residues.

Written as DNA, the CDR3 is TGTGCCAGCAGCTCGACTAGCGGGACGTGGGAGCAGTACTTC. Residues: CASSSTSGTWEQYF. The chain couples TRBV5-6 to TRBJ2-7; 11 positions agree with TRBD2. V lost 3 bases, J lost 7 bases, and 6 bases stayed unmatched. In germline, CDR1 is SGHDT, CDR2 YYEEEE. The CDR3 is 14 residues long.

The chain combines TRBV11-3 with TRBJ2-1; 13 nucleotides agree with TRBD2. The V gene's germline CDR1 is SGHNT and CDR2 YENEEA. J lost 4 bases, V lost 1 base, and 1 base had no gene match. The CDR3 loop spans 16 amino acids. The CDR3 nucleotides are TGTGCCAGCAGCTTAGCGGGACTAGCGGGGTACAATGAGCAGTTCTTC. Translated, it gives CASSLAGLAGYNEQFF.

The CDR3 DNA reads as TGTGCCAGCAGCTTGGTTTCCTTAAAGGCGGCCTACAATGAGCAGTTCTTC. It encodes CASSLVSLKAAYNEQFF. V usage is TRBV7-9 and J usage is TRBJ2-1; D remains unclear. This CDR3 region has 17 residues. Per germline, CDR1 SEHNR and CDR2 FQNEAQ (reference sequence). Trimming shortened V by 3 bases and J by 2 bases, and 17 bases separated the two germline ends.

This clone was observed a single time. The chain employs TRBV7-4 and TRBJ2-7; the match to TRBD2 covers 12 bases. Germline trimming cut 1 base from V and 2 bases from J; bases unmatched to any gene: 9. Germline V lookup: CDR1 SGHVT, CDR2 SQSDAQ. The CDR3 is 18 residues long. The CDR3 here is CASSLGASGRERTYEQYF. The CDR3 DNA follows: TGTGCCAGCAGCTTAGGTGCTAGCGGGAGGGAACGTACCTACGAGCAGTACTTC.

This chain connects TRBV27 to TRBJ1-2, with 7 bases aligning to TRBD1. Germline V lookup: CDR1 MNHEY, CDR2 SMNVEV (reference sequence). The CDR3 totals 14 residues. J gave up 8 bases and V 5 bases, and 11 bases lay outside the gene matches. In nucleotides, the CDR3 is TGTGCCAGCAGTCGGCGTGAGGGGGCTGGAGGCTACACCTTC. Translated: CASSRREGAGGYTF.

This clone was seen only a few times. The chain carries TRBV5-4 and TRBJ2-7; 11 bases are a match to TRBD2. Trimming at V came to 0 bases and at J to 6 bases, leaving 8 bases not matched to a gene. Per germline, CDR1 SGHNT and CDR2 YYREEE (reference sequence). This CDR3 has 16 amino acids. The CDR3 coding sequence is TGTGCCAGCAGCTTGGGGGGGGCTAGCGGGAGGATCGAGCAGTACTTC. Encoded protein: CASSLGGASGRIEQYF.

This chain joins TRBV5-1 and TRBJ1-2; 10 bases are shared with TRBD1. The CDR3 covers 17 residues. Germline V gene lookup returns CDR1 SGHRS and CDR2 YFSETQ. V shed 4 bases, J shed 3 bases, and the junction held 12 bases outside the gene matches. Written as DNA, the CDR3 is TGCGCCAGCAGCCCAAGGTCGGGACAGGGGAGTGACTATGGCTACACCTTC. Translated, it gives CASSPRSGQGSDYGYTF.

This clone was found once. The chain's CDR3 is CASSPRPGTGFGYTF. The CDR3 region has the DNA TGTGCCAGCAGCCCACGTCCCGGGACAGGGTTTGGCTACACCTTC. This chain uses TRBV7-2 with TRBJ1-2; 9 bases are a match to TRBD1. The germline CDR1 and CDR2 sequences are SGHTA and FQGNSA. The trim removed 5 bases at V and 7 bases at J, leaving 11 bases unmatched. This CDR3 spans 15 amino acids.

The V and J genes are TRBV5-4 and TRBJ2-2; either TRBD1 or TRBD2 may fit D (5 bases each). CDR1 and CDR2 (germline): SGHNT, YYREEE (reference sequence). The V and J ends lost 3 bases and 9 bases respectively, with 15 bases between them. The CDR3 loop spans 14 amino acids. The CDR3 reads CASSSGTPSRELFF. In DNA form, the CDR3 reads TGTGCCAGCAGCTCGGGGACCCCATCCAGGGAGCTGTTTTTT. The full variable domain, rest sourced from reference TRBV5-4 and TRBJ2-2, is ETGVTQSPTHLIKTRGQQVTLRCSSQSGHNTVSWYQQALGQGPQFIFQYYREEENGRGNFPPRFSGLQFPNYSSELNVNALELDDSALYLCASSSGTPSRELFFGEGSRLTVL.

The rearrangement joins TRBV4-1 to TRBJ2-5; the D gene is possibly TRBD1 (5 bases). V was cut by 1 base and J by 3 bases, with 9 bases left in between. Germline CDR1 reads MGHRA; CDR2 reads YSYEKL. The CDR3 consists of 14 residues. The CDR3 loop is CASSQGTGKETQYF. The CDR3 bases are TGCGCCAGCAGCCAAGGTACAGGTAAAGAGACCCAGTACTTC.

This sequence joins TRBV6-6 and TRBJ1-5, with D possibly matching TRBD1 (5 bases). The CDR3 spans 14 residues. Germline V gives CDR1 MNHNY, CDR2 SVGAGI (reference sequence). The CDR3 DNA is TGTGCTGGGGGGTTTTCCTCTGGCAATCAGCCCCAGCATTTT. Encoded protein: CAGGFSSGNQPQHF.

The V and J genes are TRBV7-2 and TRBJ2-3; D gene ambiguous. Germline V gene sequence: CDR1 SGHTA, CDR2 FQGNSA. V lost 1 base and J lost 2, with 7 bases in between. This CDR3 comprises 14 residues. For the CDR3, the DNA is TGTGCCAGCAGCTTAGGACGGGTCACAGATACGCAGTATTTT. It translates to CASSLGRVTDTQYF.

The CDR3 protein is CASSLMGTGRTSEQYF. The CDR3 DNA follows: TGTGCCAGCAGCTTAATGGGGACAGGGCGCACCTCCGAGCAGTACTTC. The rearrangement uses TRBV7-9 and TRBJ2-7; TRBD1 matches at 9 bases. The trim removed 2 bases at V and 6 bases at J, leaving 11 bases unmatched. Germline assignment: CDR1 SEHNR and CDR2 FQNEAQ (reference sequence). The CDR3 totals 16 residues.

The rearrangement uses TRBV7-2 and TRBJ2-7; 8 bases agree with TRBD1. Germline loops: CDR1 SGHTA, CDR2 FQGNSA. J gave up 7 bases and V 4 bases, and 12 bases lay outside the gene matches. The CDR3 covers 15 residues. CDR3 sequence (DNA): TGTGCCAGCAGCTCCCGGTGGACAGGGTCCGGTGAGCAGTACTTC. Protein: CASSSRWTGSGEQYF.

Notes on this clone: Other DNA sequences within the sample encode an identical CDR3. V usage is TRBV5-1 and J usage is TRBJ2-3; 7 nucleotides agree with TRBD2. V lost 0 bases, J lost 5 bases, and 3 bases stayed unmatched. From germline, CDR1 is SGHRS and CDR2 YFSETQ. This CDR3 contains 14 residues. The CDR3 loop reads CASSLALAGDTQYF. In nucleotides, the CDR3 is TGCGCCAGCAGCTTGGCTTTAGCGGGAGATACGCAGTATTTT. The full variable domain, its missing parts supplied by reference TRBV5-1 and TRBJ2-3, is KAGVTQTPRYLIKTRGQQVTLSCSPISGHRSVSWYQQTPGQGLQFLFEYFSETQRNKGNFPGRFSGRQFSNSRSEMNVSTLELGDSALYLCASSLALAGDTQYFGPGTRLTVL.

V gene TRBV5-6 combines with J gene TRBJ2-7; D may be TRBD2 (5 bases). Trimming shortened V by 6 bases and J by 3 bases, and 13 bases separated the two germline ends. The CDR3 runs to 13 residues. Germline assignment: CDR1 SGHDT and CDR2 YYEEEE. CDR3 DNA sequence: TGTGCCAGCACCGAAAGAGGGATCTACGAGCAGTACTTC. Amino acids: CASTERGIYEQYF.

The count of this clone is one. The V call is TRBV7-2, the J call TRBJ1-1; no firm D call. The length of the CDR3 is 16 residues. Germline CDR1 is SGHTA and CDR2 is FQGNSA. Deletions cut 2 bases from V and 6 bases from J, with 19 bases between. The CDR3: CASSLSRAAGRAEAFF. CDR3 nucleotide sequence: TGTGCCAGCAGCTTATCGCGGGCGGCCGGGAGGGCTGAAGCTTTCTTT.

In nucleotides, the CDR3 is TGTGCCAGCAGACAGGAGTTGAACACTGAAGCTTTCTTT. Protein sequence: CASRQELNTEAFF. The chain carries TRBV6-6 and TRBJ1-1; TRBD1 might be the D (5 bases). Germline CDR1 reads MNHNY; CDR2 reads SVGAGI (reference sequence). The CDR3 is 13 residues long. Trimming left V 6 bases short and J 0 bases short, with 8 bases between.

This clone showed up just once. Within the sample, other DNA sequences also encode this same CDR3. V usage is TRBV9 and J usage is TRBJ2-3; 7 bases line up with TRBD2. This CDR3 spans 13 amino acids. V was pared by 7 bases and J by 4 bases, with 6 bases of the junction left unmatched. CDR1 and CDR2 (germline): SGDLS, YYNGEE. This CDR3 is CASGAGVSDTQYF. The CDR3 nucleotides are TGTGCCAGCGGTGCGGGAGTCTCAGATACGCAGTATTTT.

The chain employs TRBV7-9 and TRBJ2-7, with 7 bases aligning to TRBD2. CDR3 length: 16 amino acids. CDR1 and CDR2 from the germline V gene are SEHNR and FQNEAQ (reference sequence). The ends lost 5 bases at V and 0 bases at J; junction bases unmatched: 10. DNA for the CDR3: TGTGCCAGCAGCGCCCGTACTAGCGAAAGCTCCTACGAGCAGTACTTC. Residues: CASSARTSESSYEQYF.

The V gene is TRBV7-3, the J gene TRBJ2-3; D is possibly TRBD2 (6 bases). CDR1 and CDR2 from the germline V gene are SGHTA and FQGTGA. Trimming shortened V by 1 base and J by 5 bases, and 7 bases separated the two germline ends. The CDR3 has 13 residues. The CDR3 DNA follows: TGTGCCAGCAGCTTAATGGGGGGAGATACGCAGTATTTT. Its protein is CASSLMGGDTQYF.

V usage is TRBV5-1 and J usage is TRBJ2-7, with D possibly matching TRBD2 (5 bases). This CDR3 spans 14 amino acids. The germline CDR1 and CDR2 sequences are SGHRS and YFSETQ. Trimming cost V 1 base and J 4 bases, with 12 bases left between them. The CDR3 DNA follows: TGCGCCAGCAGCTTGCAACTAGAGTTATACGAGCAGTACTTC. Protein: CASSLQLELYEQYF.

This clone was detected a few times. This chain joins TRBV2 and TRBJ1-3, with D possibly being TRBD1 (5 bases). The CDR3 is made up of 14 amino acids. The germline gives CDR1 SNHLY, CDR2 FYNNEI. Trimming stripped 6 bases from V and 4 bases from J, with 13 bases between. CDR3 DNA sequence: TGTGCCAGCAGCGGGACTACCCAAGGAAACACCATATATTTT. This gives the protein CASSGTTQGNTIYF. The full variable domain, its missing parts supplied by reference TRBV2 and TRBJ1-3, is EPEVTQTPSHQVTQMGQEVILRCVPISNHLYFYWYRQILGQKVEFLVSFYNNEISEKSEIFDDQFSVERPDGSNFTLKIRSTKLEDSAMYFCASSGTTQGNTIYFGEGSWLTVV.

This sequence joins TRBV20-1 and TRBJ1-1; D gene unclear. The CDR3 covers 11 residues. Germline V CDR1 and CDR2: DFQATT, SNEGSKA (reference sequence). The germline V and J ends were trimmed by 6 bases and 4 bases, with 9 bases remaining between them. The CDR3 DNA is TGCAGTGCCAGTATTCGCACTGAAGCTTTCTTT. Amino acid sequence: CSASIRTEAFF.

This sequence joins TRBV7-9 and TRBJ2-2; 13 nucleotides align to TRBD2. Germline trimming cut 5 bases from V and 7 bases from J; bases unmatched to any gene: 7. CDR3 length: 16 residues. CDR1 SEHNR and CDR2 FQNEAQ come from the germline V gene (reference sequence). CDR3 in amino acids: CASSTRLAGGSGELFF. CDR3 in DNA: TGTGCCAGCAGCACAAGACTAGCGGGAGGCAGCGGGGAGCTGTTTTTT.